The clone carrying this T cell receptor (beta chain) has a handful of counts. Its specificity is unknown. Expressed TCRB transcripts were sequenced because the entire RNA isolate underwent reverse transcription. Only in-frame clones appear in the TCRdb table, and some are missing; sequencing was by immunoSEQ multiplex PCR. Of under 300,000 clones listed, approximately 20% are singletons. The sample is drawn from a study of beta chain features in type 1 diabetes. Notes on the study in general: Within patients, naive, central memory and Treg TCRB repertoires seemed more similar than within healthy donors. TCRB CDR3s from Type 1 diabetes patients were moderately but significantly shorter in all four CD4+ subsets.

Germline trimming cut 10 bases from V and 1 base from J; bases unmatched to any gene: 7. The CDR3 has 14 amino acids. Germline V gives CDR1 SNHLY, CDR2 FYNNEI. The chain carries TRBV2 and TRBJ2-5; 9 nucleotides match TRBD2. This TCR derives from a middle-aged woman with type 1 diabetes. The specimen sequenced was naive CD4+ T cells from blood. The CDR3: CATGPSGIQETQYF. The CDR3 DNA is TGTGCCACCGGCCCTAGCGGGATCCAAGAGACCCAGTACTTC.